What follows describes a single T cell receptor beta chain. As yet, its antigen is unknown. These data belong to a study of cytotoxic CD8 clonotypes in ibrutinib-treated CLL. Study at large: There were some 10 relapsed/refractory patients and around 15 treatment-naive patients, and under 18 were IGHV unmutated. By median roughly 65 months, 12 had progressed and around 15 stayed remitted; responses had been 2 complete and about 25 partial.

The CDR3 length is 15 residues. Germline-derived CDR1 and CDR2 are GTSNPN and SVGIG (reference sequence). Losses at the gene ends were 4 bases for V and 1 base for J; bases not matched to a gene: 5. For TCR beta libraries, roughly 1.9 micrograms of genomic DNA were obtained from cryopreserved PBMCs. Assay used: immunoSEQ multiplex PCR; TCRdb lists only in-frame clones, some missing. In the table there are 160,000 or so clones, over 65% of which are singletons. Study-wide points: An increase in clonality occurred at ibrutinib response, followed by a return toward baseline at progression.

The V and J genes are TRBV30 and TRBJ2-3; 10 bases line up with TRBD2. The TCR comes from a human donor with chronic lymphocytic leukemia. Sequencing used PBMCs, obtained after 12 months of ibrutinib treatment. The CDR3 nucleotides are TGTGCCTGGACCCCCGGGACTAGCGGCACAGATACGCAGTATTTT. It is translated as CAWTPGTSGTDTQYF.